These 4 T cell receptor beta chains originate from one sample sequenced in a study of T-cell reconstitution after alpha-beta-depleted transplantation in children. As it was prepared, the TCRbeta library received unique molecular identifiers. Each CDR3 protein gets one entry after TCRdb re-called the PCR reads with MiXCR. Here the sample spans 200,000 to 250,000 distinct CDR3 sequences, 6.5% to 9% being singletons. Sequencing used PBMCs, mostly from graft donor cells, obtained 180 days after TCRalphabeta/CD19-depleted stem cell transplant. The source is a male patient aged 10 to 17 who had a stem cell transplant for acute lymphoblastic leukemia, so the T cells may come from the graft donor.

There are many counts of this clonotype. The rearrangement joins TRBV5-1 to TRBJ2-1, with 11 bases that match TRBD2. CDR1 and CDR2 (germline): SGHRS, YFSETQ. V lost 2 bases and J lost 1; bases outside the gene matches: 5. The CDR3 contains 17 residues. The CDR3 bases are TGCGCCAGCAGCTTCTTACTAGCGGGAGAGTCCTACAATGAGCAGTTCTTC. It yields the protein CASSFLLAGESYNEQFF.

As concerns this clonotype: A read error is likely, as this CDR3 ends without the conserved phenylalanine or tryptophan. The chain has TRBV5-1 and TRBJ1-2; D not certain. This CDR3 is built from 15 residues. The V and J ends lost 0 bases and 3 bases respectively, with 12 bases between them. Germline assignment: CDR1 SGHRS and CDR2 YFSETQ. The DNA for the CDR3 is TGCGCCAGCAGCTTGGACGGACCGTCTTACTATGGCTACACCTCC. This sequence encodes CASSLDGPSYYGYTS.

This clonotype has ten or more counts. This rearrangement joins TRBV12-3 or TRBV12-4 to TRBJ1-1; D possibly corresponds to TRBD1 (5 bases). V dropped 5 bases and J dropped 1 base, with 14 bases sitting between them. The CDR3 runs to 15 residues. In DNA form, the CDR3 reads TGTGCCAGCAGTCCACAGGACACCCCGAACACTGAAGCTTTCTTT. Translated, it gives CASSPQDTPNTEAFF.

In its sample, this clonotype was seen many times. The V gene is TRBV10-2, the J gene TRBJ2-3; 8 bases align to TRBD2. The length of the CDR3 is 15 residues. V lost 2 bases and J lost 5; bases outside the gene matches: 6. CDR1 and CDR2 (germline): WSHSY, SAAADI. CDR3: CASSELGGAKDTQYF. The CDR3 DNA sequence: TGCGCCAGCAGTGAGCTCGGGGGGGCCAAAGATACGCAGTATTTT.